Listed below are T cell receptor beta chains from one sample, sequenced in a study of blood T cell repertoires in COVID-19. Method: immunoSEQ multiplex PCR; TCRdb's copy keeps in-frame clones and lacks some. The sample has approximately 150,000 clones, 84% seen once. Specimen: PBMCs or T cells enriched from blood (not recorded which). All receptors derive from a woman between 50 and 59 years old with acute COVID-19. Both conserved end residues are part of each CDR3. The order of the fields is V gene, CDR3 length, clone size, D gene, J gene, CDR3 protein, CDR3 DNA. D genes are given only for firm matches. A clone size is listed for some rows: how often the clone was seen (once, few, many), or a class if it is expanded.

TRBV19	14	-	TRBD1	TRBJ2-7	CASSGTGGFYEQYF	TGTGCCAGTAGTGGGACAGGGGGCTTCTACGAGCAGTACTTC
TRBV6-5	15	once	TRBD1	TRBJ1-1	CASNRPTGGRTEAFF	TGTGCCAGCAACAGACCTACAGGGGGGAGGACTGAAGCTTTCTTT
TRBV7-8	16	-	TRBD2	TRBJ2-1	CASSPGTSGSRDEQFF	TGTGCCAGCAGCCCTGGCACTAGCGGGAGTAGGGATGAGCAGTTCTTC
TRBV7-8	20	-	TRBD1	TRBJ1-1	CASSPSEGTGLKIMNTEAFF	TGTGCCAGCAGCCCATCGGAGGGGACAGGGCTTAAGATCATGAACACTGAAGCTTTCTTT
TRBV9	16	-	-	TRBJ2-1	CASTEGGVPARGEQFF	TGTGCCAGCACGGAGGGCGGGGTCCCCGCCCGAGGTGAGCAGTTCTTC
TRBV28	13	once	TRBD1	TRBJ1-5	CASSGTGNQPQHF	TGTGCCAGCAGTGGGACAGGCAATCAGCCCCAGCATTTT
TRBV5-1	16	once	TRBD1	TRBJ1-4	CASSWGDRGLNEKLFF	TGCGCCAGCAGCTGGGGGGACAGGGGGCTTAATGAAAAACTGTTTTTT
TRBV25-1	17	-	TRBD1	TRBJ2-7	CASSEFSQIGGQDEQYF	TGTGCCAGCAGTGAATTCTCTCAAATAGGGGGCCAGGACGAGCAGTACTTC
TRBV5-5	14	-	TRBD2	TRBJ2-7	CASSLFAGGKEQYF	TGTGCCAGCAGCTTGTTTGCGGGAGGAAAGGAGCAGTACTTC
TRBV5-1	16	-	TRBD1	TRBJ2-2	CASSLRALQGAGELFF	TGCGCCAGCAGCTTAAGGGCCCTCCAGGGGGCCGGGGAGCTGTTTTTT